The present entry profiles one TCR beta chain with its context. There are many counts of this clonotype. What antigen it recognizes has not been identified. Base qualities are missing; no much larger clone stands one base away. This sample was included in a study of neurological immune-mediated disorders (dated by TCRdb to the late 2010s). Looking at the study overall: Peripheral blood TCR-beta repertoires from HTLV-I-associated myelopathy (HAM/TSP) patients, multiple sclerosis patients and healthy controls were compared by UMI-based sequencing. Alongside PBMC samples, the set of 80 to 130 TCR-beta libraries contained longitudinal samples, technical triplicates, and paired CD4+ and CD8+ T-cell subsets that had been sorted. The cohort comprised roughly 65 subjects: around 15 HAM/TSP patients, 35 or so multiple sclerosis patients and approximately 20 healthy controls.

General findings and caveats noted by the study authors: TCR clonal expansion was highest in HAM/TSP patients and lowest in MS patients, with MS patients falling below even healthy controls. Across subjects, expanded clones never shared an identical CDR3 amino acid sequence, which suggests that the TCR-beta repertoires in every group were private.

cDNA was synthesized by template-switch 5'RACE using a primer carrying a 10-nucleotide random unique molecular identifier by which each TCR transcript was tagged. Every sequencing run covered 15-18 subjects and yielded more than 180 million TCR-beta sequences. Total RNA was extracted with the RNeasy kit. The KAPA Real-time Library Amplification kit was used to amplify TCR-beta VDJ regions with primers for the TCR constant region and the 5'RACE anchor. A first PCR added sample indexes and Illumina adaptors, after which a second PCR increased the library yield. After Ampure bead purification, the TCR product of roughly 650 bp was size-selected on a 2% E-gel SizeSelection system. Before pooling, library quality was assessed on a Bioanalyzer, concentration was determined with Qubit, and library quantification was performed with the Kapa Library Quantification kit. Libraries were sequenced paired-end 2 x 150 bp on an Illumina HiSeq 2500. To increase sequence diversity, roughly 23-30% phiX was spiked into each library pool. On the authors' methods: Quality-filtered reads were processed with the UMI-based MiGEC pipeline, and over 90% of raw TCR sequences were removed by the MiGEC pipeline during error correction. IMGT germline references were used for aligning VDJ genes, and each clonotype was defined as a unique CDR3 amino acid sequence together with its V-J genes. Clonal expansion, Shannon diversity and CDR3 relatedness were evaluated with VDJtools (CalcPairwiseDistances, ClusterSamples), while phylogenetic trees were built in CLCbio workbench. Using coefficient-of-variation modelling across technical triplicates, the study counted a clone as expanded if it had at least 8 unique UMIs. The public reads were reprocessed in TCRdb via fastp at Q25 and MiXCR, keeping in-frame beta chains. Each entry merges the rows of one CDR3 protein and shows their most common DNA and genes. In this record, the V and J calls reflect TCRdb's handling and not the investigators' own analysis. This sample comprises about 77,000 distinct CDR3 sequences, approximately 10% of them detected only once. About 1.7% of the sample rests with the top ten.

The healthy controls were volunteers from a blood bank in Maryland, USA. For unsorted PBMC libraries, 2 million PBMCs were used after storage in RNAlater at -80 degrees C until RNA extraction. Peripheral blood was subjected to Ficoll-Hypaque density gradient centrifugation to isolate PBMCs, which were then cryopreserved in liquid nitrogen. Looking up the germline V gene (reference sequence) yields CDR1 LGHDT and CDR2 YNNKEL. The CDR3 runs 13 amino acids, cysteine and phenylalanine included. Left in the record is the CDR3 DNA by itself, 39 bases read in frame from the first base. V is pruned by 0 bases and J by 9 bases, leaving 5 bases of the junction without a gene match.

The TCR originated in a man in his forties or fifties in good health. The chain was built from TRBV3-1 and TRBJ2-7; 7 nucleotides in the junction match TRBD1. Material: PBMCs. The DNA sequence is as follows: TGTGCCAGCAGCCAAGAATACAGGGGTGGGCAGTACTTC. Protein translation: CASSQEYRGGQYF.